Following are 5 T cell receptor beta chains from one sample sequenced in a study of T cells in Graves' hyperthyroidism and ophthalmopathy. Regions amplified from RNA transcripts were the TCR beta CDR3 regions. Carried out on the TCR CDR3, a first-round RT-PCR used the HTBI primer set. TCRdb re-analysed the multiplex PCR reads in MiXCR, keeping a single row per CDR3 protein. The sample shows 350,000 to 450,000 distinct CDR3 sequences, over 11% of them seen only once. The specimen sequenced was blood. The origin of the receptors is a woman aged 55-70 years with Graves' hyperthyroidism.

This clonotype was seen at least ten times. The chain couples TRBV15 to TRBJ1-6; D call uncertain. The CDR3 extends over 15 amino acids. V shed 4 bases and J shed 4 bases, with 11 bases lying between them. In germline, CDR1 is LNHNV, CDR2 YYDKDF (reference sequence). CDR3 DNA: TGTGCCACCAGCATGAACACAGAGTATAATTCACCCCTCCACTTT. Its protein product is CATSMNTEYNSPLHF. The entire variable domain, with the rest obtained from reference TRBV15 and TRBJ1-6, is as follows: DAMVIQNPRYQVTQFGKPVTLSCSQTLNHNVMYWYQQKSSQAPKLLFHYYDKDFNNEADTPDNFQSRRPNTSFCFLDIRSPGLGDTAMYLCATSMNTEYNSPLHFGNGTRLTVT.

The chain combines TRBV11-2 with TRBJ2-5; 11 bases are a match to TRBD2. With V trimmed by 2 bases and J by 5 bases, 22 bases remained unmatched. Germline CDR1 reads SGHAT; CDR2 reads FQNNGV. There are 21 residues in the CDR3. The CDR3 loop reads CASSLPNLEALAGAAMETQYF. The DNA for the CDR3 is TGTGCCAGCAGCTTACCCAACCTTGAGGCACTAGCGGGAGCGGCGATGGAGACCCAGTACTTC.

To note about this clonotype: A much larger clone differs by one base, so this may be a read error. CDR3 nucleotide sequence: TGCGCCAGCAGCTGGGGACAGGGGGACTATGACTACACCTTC. Amino acids: CASSWGQGDYDYTF. V usage is TRBV5-1 and J usage is TRBJ1-2; 11 nucleotides agree with TRBD1. Germline loops: CDR1 SGHRS, CDR2 YFSETQ. The CDR3 length is 14 residues.

There are a few counts of this clonotype. The CDR3 here is CSARGTDATNEKLFF. The CDR3 DNA reads TGCAGTGCTAGGGGGACGGATGCAACTAATGAAAAACTGTTTTTT. The chain has TRBV20-1 and TRBJ1-4, with a weak D call TRBD1 (5 bases). V was pared by 3 bases and J by 0 bases, with 11 bases between. This CDR3 is 15 amino acids long. CDR1 is DFQATT and CDR2 is SNEGSKA in the germline V gene (reference sequence).

This clonotype has just a few counts. The chain employs TRBV27 and TRBJ1-2; 8 positions match TRBD1. Germline CDR1 reads MNHEY; CDR2 reads SMNVEV (reference sequence). V lost 5 bases to trimming and J lost 4 bases; unmatched junction nucleotides: 3. This CDR3 region has 13 residues. The CDR3: CASSETGVYGYTF. CDR3 DNA sequence: TGTGCCAGCAGTGAGACAGGGGTCTATGGCTACACCTTC.